This T cell receptor beta chain is drawn from a study of blood T cell repertoires in COVID-19. Study-wide background: COVID-19 samples, acute and convalescent, were from the United States, Italy and Spain.

Unmatched junction bases numbered 12, after V lost 4 bases and J lost 7 bases. This CDR3 is built from 17 residues. In germline, CDR1 is MNHNS, CDR2 SASEGT. Under the authors' procedure: Amplification of reference gene primers was used by the study to estimate nucleated cell counts. Libraries were prepared by immunoSEQ multiplex PCR; TCRdb keeps only in-frame clonotypes and omits some of them. V, J and clone size are taken as reported in that table, and D and trimming were inferred from the DNA itself. This table holds under 95,000 clones, over 75% found once. Sequenced sample: peripheral blood. This receptor was taken from a human donor in a cohort sampled during active COVID-19. The chain combines TRBV6-1 with TRBJ2-7, with TRBD2 matching 14 bases. Here the CDR3 DNA reads TGTGCCAGCAGTGGAGGACTAGCGGGGGGTTCTAGGATAGAGCAGTACTTC. Amino acid sequence: CASSGGLAGGSRIEQYF.